This paragraph reports one T cell receptor beta chain. No antigen is known for it. The data were obtained in a study of vaccination effects on CD4 cells after COVID-19. On the study more broadly: Sampling occurred a median 72 days post second dose, range 14 to 241.

Peptide-pool stimulation followed by sequencing identified expanded antigen-specific CD4+ clonotypes in the ViraFEST assay. Culture proceeded for more than nine days, and CD4+ T cells were then isolated. Two doses of BNT162b2 or mRNA-1273 vaccine were administered to participants. Clones were read by immunoSEQ multiplex PCR, and TCRdb kept only the in-frame ones, dropping some. This table has 20,000 to 25,000 clones, roughly 76% appearing once. This CDR3 region has 14 residues. V lost 7 bases to trimming and J lost 2 bases, with 14 bases between them. Germline V gene sequence: CDR1 SQVTM, CDR2 ANQGSEA. The study's findings and limits: Marked clonal contraction of both clone types appeared late after vaccination.

This sample comprised CD4+ T cells from PBMCs cultured with SARS-CoV-2 spike peptides, obtained after COVID-19 vaccination. The rearrangement uses TRBV29-1 and TRBJ2-2; possibly TRBD1 or TRBD2 for D (5 bases each). This TCR came from a human donor who received a COVID-19 vaccine. Some clones in this sample may be carry-over from other donors' samples. DNA for the CDR3: TGCAGCGCCGTTCGGGGCATCAACACCGGGGAGCTGTTTTTT. Translation gives CSAVRGINTGELFF.